This T cell receptor (beta chain) emerged from a study of shared clonotypes between healthy human individuals. The overall study: Donor composition was two women and three men, aged 18 to 49.

V dropped 3 bases and J dropped 2 bases, with 8 bases sitting between them. The germline gives CDR1 SGHDN, CDR2 FVKESK. CDR3 length equals 13 residues. Libraries were prepared by immunoSEQ multiplex PCR; TCRdb keeps only in-frame clonotypes and omits some of them. The data contain roughly 2.1 million clones, approximately 94% of them seen just once; the ten biggest clones take up 1.7%. Regarding this clone: Its antigen is still unknown. The sample contains more than one DNA sequence encoding this CDR3.

Study results and caveats: Sorted-subset samples were not fully sequenced, rarefaction indicated. Unshared clonotypes carried lower generation probabilities than those common to all four donors.

CD45RO-negative CD8 cells positively selected for CCR7 made up the naive population, which excluded terminally differentiated effector memory CD45RA+ cells. Every donor was a Caucasian adult from Nashville, Tennessee. This sequence joins TRBV14 and TRBJ2-7; possibly TRBD1 or TRBD2 for D (5 bases each). Sequences were obtained from naive CD8+ T cells from PBMCs. This clonotype originated in a man younger than 30 in good health. Some clones in this sample may be carry-over from other donors' samples. Here the CDR3 reads CASSQGRAYEQYF. DNA for the CDR3: TGTGCCAGCAGCCAGGGACGGGCCTACGAGCAGTACTTC.